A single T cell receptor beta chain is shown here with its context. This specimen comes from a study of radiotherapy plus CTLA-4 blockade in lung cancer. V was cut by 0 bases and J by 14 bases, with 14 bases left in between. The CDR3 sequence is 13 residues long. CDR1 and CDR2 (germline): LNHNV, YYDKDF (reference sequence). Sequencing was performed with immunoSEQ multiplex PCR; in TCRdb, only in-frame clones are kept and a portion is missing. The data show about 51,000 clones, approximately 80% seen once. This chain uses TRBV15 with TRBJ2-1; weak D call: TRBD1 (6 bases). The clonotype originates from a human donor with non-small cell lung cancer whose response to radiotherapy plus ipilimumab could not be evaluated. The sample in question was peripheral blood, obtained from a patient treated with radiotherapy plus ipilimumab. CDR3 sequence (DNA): TGTGCCACCAGCAGAGATCCGGACAGTGTGGAGTTCTTC. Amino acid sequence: CATSRDPDSVEFF.